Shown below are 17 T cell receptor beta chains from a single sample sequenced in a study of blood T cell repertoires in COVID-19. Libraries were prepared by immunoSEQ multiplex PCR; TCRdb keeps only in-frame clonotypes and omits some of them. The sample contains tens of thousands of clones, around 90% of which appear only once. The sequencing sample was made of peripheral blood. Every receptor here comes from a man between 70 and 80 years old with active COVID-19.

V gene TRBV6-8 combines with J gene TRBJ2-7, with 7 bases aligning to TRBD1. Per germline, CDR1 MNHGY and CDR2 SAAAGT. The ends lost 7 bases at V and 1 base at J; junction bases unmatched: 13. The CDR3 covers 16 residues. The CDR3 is CASKDRTLIRSYEQYF. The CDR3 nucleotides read TGTGCCAGCAAGGACAGGACCCTGATCAGGTCCTACGAGCAGTACTTC.

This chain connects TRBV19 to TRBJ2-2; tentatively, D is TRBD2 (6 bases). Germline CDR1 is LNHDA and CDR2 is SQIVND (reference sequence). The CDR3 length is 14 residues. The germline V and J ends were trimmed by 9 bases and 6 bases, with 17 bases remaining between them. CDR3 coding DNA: TGTGCCAGCAAGCCGGGGCGGGGTGCCGGGGAGCTGTTTTTT. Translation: CASKPGRGAGELFF.

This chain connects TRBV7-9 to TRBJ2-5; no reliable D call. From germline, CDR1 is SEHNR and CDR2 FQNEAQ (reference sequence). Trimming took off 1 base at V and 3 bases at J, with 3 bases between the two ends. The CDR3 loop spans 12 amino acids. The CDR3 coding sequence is TGTGCCAGCAGCTTAGTAGAAGAGACCCAGTACTTC. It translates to CASSLVEETQYF.

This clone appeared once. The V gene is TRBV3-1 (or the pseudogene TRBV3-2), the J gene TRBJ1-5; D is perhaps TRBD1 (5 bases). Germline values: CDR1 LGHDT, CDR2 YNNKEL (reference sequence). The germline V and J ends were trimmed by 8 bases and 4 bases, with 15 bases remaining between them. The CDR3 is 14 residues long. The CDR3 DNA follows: TGTGCCAGCGGATGGAGGGACGGAAATCAGCCCCAGCATTTT. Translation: CASGWRDGNQPQHF.

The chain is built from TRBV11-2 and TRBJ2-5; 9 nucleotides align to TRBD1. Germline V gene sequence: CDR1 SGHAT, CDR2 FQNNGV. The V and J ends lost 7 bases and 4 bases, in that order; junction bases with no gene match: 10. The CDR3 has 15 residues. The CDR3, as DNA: TGTGCCAGCAAAGCCGGACAGGGGAGAGCAGAGACCCAGTACTTC. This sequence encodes CASKAGQGRAETQYF.

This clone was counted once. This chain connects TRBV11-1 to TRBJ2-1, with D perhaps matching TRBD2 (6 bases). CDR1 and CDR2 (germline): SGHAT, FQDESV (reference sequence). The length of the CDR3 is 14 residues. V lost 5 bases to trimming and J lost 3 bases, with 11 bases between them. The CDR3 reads CASSLRGNYNEQFF. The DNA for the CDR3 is TGTGCCAGCAGCCTACGCGGGAACTACAATGAGCAGTTCTTC.

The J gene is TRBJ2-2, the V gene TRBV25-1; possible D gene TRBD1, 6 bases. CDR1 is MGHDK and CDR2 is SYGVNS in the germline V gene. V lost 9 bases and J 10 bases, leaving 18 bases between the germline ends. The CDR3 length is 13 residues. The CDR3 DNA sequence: TGTGCCAGTCGGACAGACCTCGGTGAGGAGCTGTTTTTT. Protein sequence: CASRTDLGEELFF. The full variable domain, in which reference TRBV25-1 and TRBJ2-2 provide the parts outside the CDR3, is EADIYQTPRYLVIGTGKKITLECSQTMGHDKMYWYQQDPGMELHLIHYSYGVNSTEKGDLSSESTVSRIRTEHFPLTLESARPSHTSQYLCASRTDLGEELFFGEGSRLTVL.

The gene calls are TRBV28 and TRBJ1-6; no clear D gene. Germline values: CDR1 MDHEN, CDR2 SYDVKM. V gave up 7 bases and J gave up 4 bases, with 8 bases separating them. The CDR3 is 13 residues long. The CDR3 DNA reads TGTGCCAGCACCACTGCGTATAATTCACCCCTCCACTTT. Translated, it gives CASTTAYNSPLHF.

The CDR3 sequence is CASSLGGGDSPLHF. The DNA of the CDR3 is TGTGCCAGCAGTTTGGGAGGGGGGGACTCACCCCTCCACTTT. The gene calls are TRBV28 and TRBJ1-6, with a possible D match to TRBD1 (6 bases). Germline CDR1 and CDR2: MDHEN and SYDVKM. This CDR3 region has 14 residues. The germline V and J ends were trimmed by 3 bases and 10 bases, with 13 bases remaining between them.

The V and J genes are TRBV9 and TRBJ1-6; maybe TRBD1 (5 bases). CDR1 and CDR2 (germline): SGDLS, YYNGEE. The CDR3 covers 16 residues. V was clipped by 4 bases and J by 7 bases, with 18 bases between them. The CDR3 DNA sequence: TGTGCCAGCAGCCCCGATGACACAGGTGGCAATTCACCCCTCCACTTT. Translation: CASSPDDTGGNSPLHF.

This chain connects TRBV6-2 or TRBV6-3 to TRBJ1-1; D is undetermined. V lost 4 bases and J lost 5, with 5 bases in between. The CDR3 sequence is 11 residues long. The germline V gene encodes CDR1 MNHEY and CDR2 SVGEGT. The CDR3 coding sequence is TGTGCCAGCAGTTTGACTACTGAAGCTTTCTTT. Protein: CASSLTTEAFF.

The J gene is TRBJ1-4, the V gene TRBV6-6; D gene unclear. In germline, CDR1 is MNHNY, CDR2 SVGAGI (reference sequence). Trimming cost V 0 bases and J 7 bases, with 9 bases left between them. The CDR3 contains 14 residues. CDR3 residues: CASSYSIAIEKLFF. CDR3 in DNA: TGTGCCAGCAGTTACTCGATAGCGATTGAAAAACTGTTTTTT.

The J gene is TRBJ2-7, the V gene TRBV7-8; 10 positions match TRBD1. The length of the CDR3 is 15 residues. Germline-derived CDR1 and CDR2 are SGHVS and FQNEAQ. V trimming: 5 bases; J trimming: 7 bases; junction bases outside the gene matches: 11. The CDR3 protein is CASSHPGQGPREQYF. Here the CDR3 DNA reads TGTGCCAGCAGCCATCCGGGACAGGGGCCGCGGGAGCAGTACTTC.

The CDR3 region is CASSLVSGRSLGNEQFF. Here the CDR3 DNA reads TGCGCCAGCAGCTTGGTTAGCGGGAGATCCCTTGGAAATGAGCAGTTCTTC. The rearrangement links TRBV5-1 to TRBJ2-1; 9 bases are a match to TRBD2. The V gene's germline CDR1 is SGHRS and CDR2 YFSETQ. The length of the CDR3 is 17 residues. V gave up 0 bases and J gave up 7 bases; unmatched junction bases: 11.

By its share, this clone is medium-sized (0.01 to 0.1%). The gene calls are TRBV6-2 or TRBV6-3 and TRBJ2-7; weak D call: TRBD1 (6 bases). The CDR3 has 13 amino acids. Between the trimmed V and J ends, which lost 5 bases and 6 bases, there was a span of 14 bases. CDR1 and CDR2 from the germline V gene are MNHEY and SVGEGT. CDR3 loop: CASSRVWGLEQYF. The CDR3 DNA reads TGTGCCAGCAGTCGGGTCTGGGGGCTCGAGCAGTACTTC.

The DNA for the CDR3 is TGTGCCAGCAGCTTAAAAGCGACAGGACTAGCGGATGCCACAGATACGCAGTATTTT. The encoded protein is CASSLKATGLADATDTQYF. V gene TRBV11-2 combines with J gene TRBJ2-3; 10 bases align to TRBD2. The CDR3 covers 19 residues. Per the germline V gene, CDR1 is SGHAT and CDR2 is FQNNGV. V dropped 2 bases and J dropped 2; count of bases not matched to a gene: 13.

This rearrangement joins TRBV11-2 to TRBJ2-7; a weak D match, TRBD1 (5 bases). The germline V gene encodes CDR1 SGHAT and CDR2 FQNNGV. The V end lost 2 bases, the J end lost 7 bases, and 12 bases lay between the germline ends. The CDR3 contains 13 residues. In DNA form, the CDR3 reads TGTGCCAGCAGCTTAACAGGACGCCTTGAGCAGTACTTC. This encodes CASSLTGRLEQYF.